Included here is one TCR beta chain sequence, with context. Its antigen is still unknown. The source of the sample is a study of T cell repertoires in cytomegalovirus infection. The overall study: CMV infection plus the matching HLA type was flagged by public TCR beta signatures.

The CDR3 is 16 residues long. The germline V gene has CDR1 SNHLY and CDR2 FYNNEI. V was clipped by 6 bases and J by 0 bases, with 15 bases between them. Using its own MiXCR run on the reads, TCRdb lists one record per CDR3 protein. The data show around 77,000 distinct CDR3 sequences, 20% to 25% seen once. The chain is built from TRBV2 and TRBJ2-1; maybe TRBD1 (6 bases). The material sequenced was CD8+ T cells from cultured PBMCs, taken from culture after CMV antigen stimulation. This TCR was sampled from a human donor in good health (CMV status not recorded). Some clones in this sample may be carry-over from other donors' samples. CDR3 loop: CASSAGQFSSYNEQFF. The CDR3 DNA sequence: TGTGCCAGCAGCGCAGGACAGTTTAGCTCCTACAATGAGCAGTTCTTC.